This TCR beta chain was identified in a study of T-cell memory formation after mild COVID-19. This clonotype was counted ten times or more. Its antigen is unidentified. In TCRdb, the 5' RACE reads were re-called with MiXCR into one record per CDR3 protein. The sample includes about 50,000 distinct CDR3 sequences, 12% of them seen just once. Trimming shortened V by 1 base and J by 10 bases, and 8 bases separated the two germline ends. CDR1 and CDR2 from the germline V gene are SGHNT and YYREEE (reference sequence). CDR3 length equals 12 residues. Findings and limits, study-wide: Several responding clones turned up in pre-infection memory, indicating that cross-reactive memory may have taken part.

The sequencing sample was made of PBMCs or a T cell subset sorted from them (not recorded which). This receptor was obtained from a man between 18 and 35 years old who had mild COVID-19 (a few samples of this study predate the infection). Cell type and time point are not known. V is TRBV5-4 and J is TRBJ1-4; D is uncertain. The CDR3 loop reads CASSLPGSKLFF. CDR3 bases: TGTGCCAGCAGCTTGCCCGGATCAAAACTGTTTTTT.